Presented here are 6 T cell receptor beta chains from one specimen sequenced in a study of blood T cells in healthy people across ages. With a J-beta primer mix and a sample-barcoded 5' primer, a second PCR ran 7 to 11 cycles. TCRdb reprocessed the 5' RACE reads via MiXCR and lists one record per CDR3 protein. The sample yields hundreds of thousands of distinct CDR3 sequences, 25% to 30% seen once. Material: blood. The source of these receptors is a woman older than 75 in good health.

In this sample, this clonotype turned up many times. This rearrangement joins TRBV3-1 to TRBJ2-4; D ambiguous. Per germline, CDR1 LGHDT and CDR2 YNNKEL (reference sequence). V gave up 4 bases and J gave up 9 bases, with 13 bases separating them. CDR3 length equals 13 residues. CDR3: CASSPFLFGIQYF. The CDR3 coding sequence is TGTGCCAGCAGCCCCTTCCTCTTCGGCATTCAGTACTTC.

Many counts were recorded for this clonotype. V gene TRBV7-2 combines with J gene TRBJ1-1, with D possibly matching TRBD1 (6 bases). This CDR3 is built from 14 residues. V dropped 3 bases and J dropped 2 bases, with 10 bases sitting between them. Germline V gene lookup returns CDR1 SGHTA and CDR2 FQGNSA. In nucleotides, the CDR3 is TGTGCCAGCAGCTTTAAACAGGGAAACACTGAAGCTTTCTTT. Translating gives CASSFKQGNTEAFF.

J is TRBJ2-7 and V is TRBV30; 7 bases are shared with TRBD2. The end of the DNA aligns better with TRBJ2-5, so the J call may be wrong. The CDR3 spans 15 residues. The germline V gene has CDR1 GTSNPN and CDR2 SVGIG (reference sequence). The CDR3 DNA reads TGTGCCTGGAGTCTGCCGGGACCAGGCGGGGGGACCCAGTACTTC. Translating it yields CAWSLPGPGGGTQYF.

Many counts were recorded for this clonotype. This chain links TRBV6-2 or TRBV6-3 with TRBJ2-1; 8 positions agree with TRBD1. The length of the CDR3 is 17 residues. Germline V CDR1 and CDR2: MNHEY, SVGEGT. V dropped 7 bases and J dropped 2; count of bases not matched to a gene: 13. The CDR3: CASIDPRGLSPYNEQFF. The DNA of the CDR3 is TGTGCCAGCATCGACCCCAGGGGGCTTAGCCCCTACAATGAGCAGTTCTTC.

This clonotype was seen a few times. This may come from a read error, since a much larger clone is one base off. This chain links TRBV5-6 with TRBJ2-1; 11 bases align to TRBD2. With 3 bases clipped from V and 7 bases from J, the junction kept 9 bases outside the gene matches. Per the germline V gene, CDR1 is SGHDT and CDR2 is YYEEEE. The CDR3 is 16 residues long. The CDR3 DNA reads as TGTGCCAGCAGCTACCGACTAGCGGGGTTAGGGAATGAGCAGTTCTTC. This encodes CASSYRLAGLGNEQFF.

This clonotype showed up just once. This may arise from a read error, as a much more abundant clone is one base away. The chain employs TRBV20-1 and TRBJ2-3; weak D call: TRBD2 (5 bases). V was trimmed by 8 bases and J by 0 bases, leaving 18 bases between them. Germline V gene data show CDR1 as DFQATT and CDR2 as SNEGSKA (reference sequence). CDR3 size: 15 residues. DNA of the CDR3: TGCAGTACTACCCGGACTGGGCTTAGCACAGATACGCAGTATTTT. It codes for CSTTRTGLSTDTQYF.